The source of this T cell receptor (beta chain) is a study of blood T cell repertoires in COVID-19. Study at large: Some COVID-19 samples were acute and others convalescent; all came from the United States, Italy and Spain.

Using immunoSEQ multiplex PCR, the repertoire was profiled, and TCRdb retains in-frame clones only, with some absent. The data show around 44,000 clones, with 81% seen just once and over 30% held by the top ten. In germline, CDR1 is KGHDR, CDR2 SFDVKD. The CDR3 has 13 amino acids. V lost 9 bases, J lost 1 base, and 4 bases stayed unmatched. The source material was peripheral blood. The rearrangement joins TRBV24-1 to TRBJ1-1; 7 bases are a match to TRBD1. The clonotype was recovered from a man in his forties with active or convalescent COVID-19. CDR3 sequence: CATSDRWNTEAFF. The CDR3 DNA reads TGTGCCACCTCGGACAGGTGGAACACTGAAGCTTTCTTT.